This T cell receptor (beta chain) stems from a study of CD8+ T cells in alopecia areata. The researchers isolated CD4+ and CD8+ T cells from PBMCs by sorting. CDR1 SNHLY and CDR2 FYNNEI come from the germline V gene. V was clipped by 6 bases and J by 15 bases, with 15 bases between them. This CDR3 contains 11 residues. RNA, once extracted, was reverse transcribed into cDNA for use as the sequencing template. Here immunoSEQ multiplex PCR was the method, and the copy in TCRdb shows in-frame clones only, minus some. The table shows 150,000 or so clones, with approximately 50% occurring only once. The chain employs TRBV2 and TRBJ2-1; D gene ambiguous. This receptor was taken from a human donor with alopecia areata. Sequences were obtained from CD4+ T cells sorted from blood. The CDR3 bases are TGTGCCAGCAGACTACAGAGGAGCTGGTTCTTC. Its protein is CASRLQRSWFF.